The source of this T cell receptor beta chain is a study of T cell repertoires in cytomegalovirus infection. Study-level information: Recently identified HLA-C-restricted CMV epitopes were used, and well-studied HLA-B-restricted CMV epitopes were used as well. The public TCR beta signatures pointed to both CMV infection and matching HLA type.

The CDR3 is 15 amino acids. Trimming removed 4 bases from V and 1 base from J; junction bases left unmatched: 5. Germline CDR1 and CDR2: MNHNY and SVGAGI (reference sequence). Each CDR3 protein is one row after TCRdb ran MiXCR on the reads. The sample has about 220,000 distinct CDR3 sequences; less than 50% are singletons. On this clonotype itself: Its antigen is not known.

Overall study results and limits: HLA-C-restricted CMV-specific TCR beta clonotypes prevailed in the ex vivo response.

This TCR was recovered from a human donor in good health (CMV status not recorded). Some clones in this sample may be carry-over from other donors' samples. Sequencing used CD8+ T cells from cultured PBMCs, obtained from culture after CMV antigen stimulation. The rearrangement joins TRBV6-6 to TRBJ1-1; TRBD1 matches at 8 bases. This chain's CDR3 is CASSSNRGRNTEAFF. The CDR3 DNA reads TGTGCCAGCAGTTCCAACAGGGGGAGGAACACTGAAGCTTTCTTT.